The T cell receptor (beta chain) described here comes from a study of T cell repertoires in cytomegalovirus infection. Study summary: Indications came from public TCR beta signatures; they pointed to CMV infection and to a matching HLA type. General study results and limits: Cumulative frequency (of public TCR beta family members) identified carriers of CMV plus the relevant HLA. In two of eight donors, the top clonotype was HLA-C-restricted CMV-specific.

MiXCR was run by TCRdb on the reads, yielding one entry per CDR3 protein. The sample includes more than 650,000 distinct CDR3 sequences, approximately 40% of them seen just once. CDR1 and CDR2 (germline): MDHEN, SYDVKM. J lost 1 base, V lost 3 bases, and 5 bases had no gene match. The CDR3 has 15 residues. The table lists this clonotype with a few counts. Its antigen remains unidentified. Sequences were obtained from PBMCs. J is TRBJ2-5 and V is TRBV28; the match to TRBD1 covers 7 bases. The TCR originated in a human donor in good health (CMV status not recorded). Some clones in this sample may be carry-over from other donors' samples. The CDR3 protein is CASSFPQGVQETQYF. In DNA, the CDR3 is TGTGCCAGCAGTTTTCCGCAGGGGGTCCAAGAGACCCAGTACTTC.